Below, 11 T cell receptor beta chains from the same sample are listed, as sequenced in a study of T cell repertoires in cytomegalovirus infection. In TCRdb, the reads were re-called with MiXCR into one record per CDR3 protein. The table lists fewer than 200,000 distinct CDR3 sequences, over 13% of them singletons, with 25% to 30% in the top ten. The sequenced sample consisted of PBMCs. The receptors come from a human donor in good health (CMV status not recorded). Some clones in this sample may be carry-over from other donors' samples.

This clonotype was found many times. The chain recombines TRBV6-1 with TRBJ1-5; D not certain. The V gene lost 0 bases and the J gene lost 1 base, with 7 bases spanning the gap. CDR1 and CDR2 (germline): MNHNS, SASEGT. CDR3 length: 15 residues. In DNA, the CDR3 is TGTGCCAGCAGTGAAGCGCCAGGAAGCAATCAGCCCCAGCATTTT. This encodes CASSEAPGSNQPQHF.

Only a few counts were recorded for this clonotype. J is TRBJ1-2 and V is TRBV7-2; TRBD1 aligns across 7 bases. The V gene end was trimmed by 5 bases and the J gene end by 4 bases; junction bases not matched to a gene: 4. This CDR3 is 13 amino acids long. CDR1 is SGHTA, CDR2 FQGNSA, per germline. This chain's CDR3 is CASSQGTAYGYTF. CDR3 in DNA: TGTGCCAGCAGCCAGGGGACAGCCTATGGCTACACCTTC.

This clonotype came up many times. The chain joins TRBV7-6 to TRBJ2-1; 7 bases line up with TRBD1. V lost 5 bases and J lost 0; bases outside the gene matches: 10. The germline V gene has CDR1 SGHVS and CDR2 FNYEAQ. This CDR3 has 17 amino acids. CDR3 residues: CASSPFEGAASYNEQFF. The CDR3 DNA reads TGTGCCAGCAGCCCCTTTGAGGGGGCCGCCTCCTACAATGAGCAGTTCTTC. Variable domain in full (rest from reference TRBV7-6 and TRBJ2-1): GAGVSQSPRYKVTKRGQDVALRCDPISGHVSLYWYRQALGQGPEFLTYFNYEAQQDKSGLPNDRFSAERPEGSISTLTIQRTEQRDSAMYRCASSPFEGAASYNEQFFGPGTRLTVL.

This chain uses TRBV9 with TRBJ1-3; tentatively, D is TRBD1 (5 bases). In germline, CDR1 is SGDLS, CDR2 YYNGEE. This CDR3 comprises 15 residues. Between the trimmed V and J ends, which lost 3 bases and 0 bases, there was a span of 10 bases. CDR3 sequence: CASSAGHRSGNTIYF. CDR3 coding DNA: TGTGCCAGCAGCGCCGGACATCGCTCTGGAAACACCATATATTTT.

This sequence joins TRBV4-2 and TRBJ2-2; no clear D gene. CDR1 LGHNA and CDR2 YNFKEQ come from the germline V gene. The CDR3 extends over 15 amino acids. V dropped 0 bases and J dropped 6 bases, with 11 bases sitting between them. The CDR3 loop is CASSQEPGQAGELFF. In nucleotides, the CDR3 is TGTGCCAGCAGCCAAGAGCCAGGCCAAGCCGGGGAGCTGTTTTTT.

In this sample, this clonotype turned up a few times. The rearrangement uses TRBV29-1 and TRBJ1-4; no firm D call. With 2 bases removed from V and 4 bases from J, the gap between germline ends came to 5 bases. This CDR3 region has 12 residues. From germline, CDR1 is SQVTM and CDR2 ANQGSEA. The CDR3 coding sequence is TGCAGCGTTGAAACGGGTAATGAAAAACTGTTTTTT. Translation gives CSVETGNEKLFF.

In this sample, this clonotype turned up a few times. The V and J genes are TRBV6-4 and TRBJ2-7, with D perhaps matching TRBD1 or TRBD2 (6 bases each). This CDR3 comprises 14 residues. V lost 9 bases, J lost 4 bases, and 19 bases lay in between. The germline gives CDR1 MRHNA, CDR2 SNTAGT. The CDR3 DNA reads as TGTGCCAGGACCTCGAGGGGGGAAAAATACGAGCAGTACTTC. Protein product: CARTSRGEKYEQYF.

This clonotype was picked up many times. The DNA for the CDR3 is TGTGCCAGCAGATCTAAACAGGGTCTGGGCGAGCAGTACTTC. The encoded protein is CASRSKQGLGEQYF. V usage is TRBV6-1 and J usage is TRBJ2-7; D is possibly TRBD1 (6 bases). V lost 6 bases and J 6 bases, leaving 18 bases between the germline ends. CDR1 is MNHNS, CDR2 SASEGT, per germline. This CDR3 is 14 amino acids long.

This clonotype was found many times. The CDR3 loop is CASSPLRGSLFREQFF. CDR3 sequence (DNA): TGTGCCAGCAGCCCACTGCGCGGGAGCTTATTCCGTGAGCAGTTCTTC. The rearrangement joins TRBV7-9 to TRBJ2-1; TRBD2 aligns across 7 bases. The germline gives CDR1 SEHNR, CDR2 FQNEAQ (reference sequence). CDR3 size: 16 residues. With 5 bases clipped from V and 9 bases from J, the junction kept 16 bases outside the gene matches.

The chain combines TRBV13 with TRBJ1-2, with 7 bases matching TRBD1. The CDR3 is 13 amino acids. With V trimmed by 4 bases and J by 2 bases, 1 base remained unmatched. Germline CDR1 reads PRHDT; CDR2 reads FYEKMQ (reference sequence). This CDR3 is CASSSQGNYGYTF. CDR3 nucleotides: TGTGCCAGCAGCTCACAGGGGAACTATGGCTACACCTTC.

This clonotype was seen ten or more times. V usage is TRBV7-9 and J usage is TRBJ2-3; 10 nucleotides match TRBD1. CDR3 size: 15 residues. V shed 5 bases and J 4 bases; nucleotides not matched to a gene: 6. The germline V gene has CDR1 SEHNR and CDR2 FQNEAQ (reference sequence). The CDR3 region has the DNA TGTGCCAGCAGCCACCTCGGACAGGGGGCAGATACGCAGTATTTT. This gives the protein CASSHLGQGADTQYF.